The T cell receptor beta chain described here comes from a study of OX40 agonist ivuxolimab in advanced cancers. About the study: 30% to 40% of patients had received prior checkpoint inhibitor therapy.

Peripheral blood came from all dose cohorts at three timepoints. Data came from immunoSEQ multiplex PCR; TCRdb stores just in-frame clones and leaves some out. The table records some 87,000 clones, 90% of them present only once. CDR3 length: 13 amino acids. Trimming took 5 bases from V and 3 from J, leaving 10 bases between them. CDR1 SGHTA and CDR2 FQGTGA come from the germline V gene. Comments on this clone: Its antigen is unknown.

Study results and limitations: Antigen specificity was not determined for the expanded peripheral T cells.

Specimen: CD4+ or CD8+ T cells sorted from blood, collected in a trial of the OX40 agonist ivuxolimab. The receptor comes from an adult with an advanced solid tumor such as melanoma, head and neck, liver or kidney cancer. The genes are TRBV7-3 and TRBJ1-2, with D possibly being TRBD1 (6 bases). Written as DNA, the CDR3 is TGTGCCAGCAGCGTTACAGGGCACTATGGCTACACCTTC. Translation: CASSVTGHYGYTF.